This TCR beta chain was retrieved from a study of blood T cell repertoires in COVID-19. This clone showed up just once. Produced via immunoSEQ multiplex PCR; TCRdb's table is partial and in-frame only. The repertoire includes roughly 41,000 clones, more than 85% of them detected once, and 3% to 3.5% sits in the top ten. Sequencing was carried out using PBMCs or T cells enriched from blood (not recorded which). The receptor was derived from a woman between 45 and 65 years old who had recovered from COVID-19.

CDR3 sequence reads: CASSLPGQTSTDTQYF. The CDR3 DNA reads TGCGCCAGCAGCTTGCCGGGACAGACTAGCACAGATACGCAGTATTTT. The V and J genes are TRBV5-1 and TRBJ2-3; 7 bases agree with TRBD1. In germline, CDR1 is SGHRS, CDR2 YFSETQ. CDR3 length: 16 residues. V shed 1 base and J 0 bases; nucleotides not matched to a gene: 5.